The T cell receptor (beta chain) described here comes from a study of blood T cell repertoires in COVID-19. Study-wide context: From T cells, B-cell-depleted T cells, or PBMCs came the material, which was cDNA or gDNA.

Source study methods: Amplification with reference gene primers provided the estimates of nucleated cell counts. The method was immunoSEQ multiplex PCR; TCRdb's version includes in-frame clones alone and lacks a portion of them. From that table come the V and J calls and clone size; the DNA was used to work out D and trimming. This table holds roughly 91,000 clones, less than 90% found once. Germline CDR1 SGHRS, CDR2 YFSETQ. The germline V and J ends were trimmed by 4 bases and 8 bases, with 22 bases remaining between them. CDR3 size: 16 residues. The chain uses TRBV5-1 and TRBJ2-1, with D possibly being TRBD2 (8 bases). Sequencing was performed on peripheral blood. The TCR comes from a man between 65 and 85 years old with active or convalescent COVID-19. The CDR3 loop is CASSPGLDRAVDEQFF. For the CDR3, the DNA is TGCGCCAGCAGCCCGGGACTAGACAGGGCCGTGGATGAGCAGTTCTTC.